This T cell receptor (beta chain) was identified in a study of glioma-infiltrating T cells. Study details: Glioblastomas were WHO grade IV, sampled at first diagnosis; low-grade were grade II.

General study points: Above-expected tissue-blood divergence occurred in all gliomas, most in low-grade ones. A blood CDR3 motif signature was depleted in highly divergent patients.

The iRepertoire nested amplicon-rescue multiplex PCR amplified TCR alpha and beta CDR3s from RNA. Input was about 85-450 ng of tissue mRNA or PBMC total RNA. TCRdb re-called the multiplex PCR reads through MiXCR, storing one row per CDR3 protein. The sample lists 400,000 or so distinct CDR3 sequences, roughly two fifths seen once, with about 12% in the top ten. Comment on this clonotype: Its antigen is still unknown.

This clonotype originated in a human donor with low-grade glioma or glioblastoma, undergoing nonglioma brain surgery, or in good health (not recorded which). Sequencing was done on a sample of glioma tissue, nonneoplastic brain tissue, or PBMCs (not recorded which).

CDR3 region: CASSPPRLTNTEAFF. The CDR3 DNA is TGTGCCAGCAGCCCTCCCCGGTTGACGAACACTGAAGCTTTCTTT. This chain joins TRBV7-8 and TRBJ1-1; D gene ambiguous. The CDR3 covers 15 residues. Per germline, CDR1 SGHVS and CDR2 FQNEAQ. The germline V and J ends were trimmed by 5 bases and 1 base, with 14 bases remaining between them.